Listed below are T cell receptor beta chains from one sample, sequenced in a study of T cell repertoires in cytomegalovirus infection. Using its own MiXCR run on the reads, TCRdb lists one record per CDR3 protein. The table lists 300,000 to 400,000 distinct CDR3 sequences, 9.5% of them singletons. Sequencing used PBMCs. The receptors come from a human donor in good health (CMV status not recorded). Some clones in this sample may be carry-over from other donors' samples. CDR3s include the opening cysteine and the closing phenylalanine or tryptophan. The D gene is left open where the match is weak. Rows give clone size only sometimes, using once, few, many, or a class for an expanded clone.

size: many; V: TRBV7-2; J: TRBJ2-4; D: .; CDR3: CASSSGVAKNIQYF; DNA: TGTGCCAGCAGCTCAGGGGTGGCGAAAAACATTCAGTACTTC
size: .; V: TRBV7-9; J: TRBJ2-1; D: .; CDR3: CASSLVGSSYNEQFF; DNA: TGTGCCAGCAGCTTAGTAGGGAGCTCCTACAATGAGCAGTTCTTC
size: many; V: TRBV12-3/TRBV12-4; J: TRBJ2-1; D: TRBD2; CDR3: CASSYPSGGGNEQFF; DNA: TGTGCCAGCAGTTATCCTAGCGGGGGGGGGAATGAGCAGTTCTTC
size: many; V: TRBV7-8; J: TRBJ1-5; D: .; CDR3: CASSPGGYQPQHF; DNA: TGTGCCAGCAGTCCTGGGGGCTACCAGCCCCAGCATTTT
size: many; V: TRBV20-1; J: TRBJ2-5; D: .; CDR3: CSAIHETQYF; DNA: TGCAGTGCTATTCACGAGACCCAGTACTTC
size: once; V: TRBV5-4; J: TRBJ2-7; D: TRBD1; CDR3: CASSLGQTTYEQYF; DNA: TGTGCCAGCAGCCTGGGACAGACCACCTACGAGCAGTACTTC
size: many; V: TRBV28; J: TRBJ2-1; D: .; CDR3: CASSQTTYEQFF; DNA: TGTGCCAGCAGTCAAACCACTTATGAGCAGTTCTTC
size: few; V: TRBV11-2; J: TRBJ1-4; D: .; CDR3: CASRGKDEKLFF; DNA: TGTGCCAGCAGGGGGAAGGATGAAAAACTGTTTTTT
size: few; V: TRBV28; J: TRBJ1-5; D: .; CDR3: CASLTGLLSNQPQHF; DNA: TGTGCCAGTCTAACTGGACTCCTGAGCAATCAGCCCCAGCATTTT
size: .; V: TRBV6-2/TRBV6-3; J: TRBJ2-3; D: .; CDR3: CASSLLIGGDTQYF; DNA: TGTGCCAGCAGTCTTCTTATCGGGGGAGATACGCAGTATTTT